This T cell receptor beta chain was sequenced in a study of neurological immune-mediated disorders. This clonotype was seen many times. Synthesis of cDNA was performed by 5'RACE using 10-nucleotide random UMIs. Every sequencing run produced over 160 million TCR-beta sequences that came from 15-18 subjects. A single record per CDR3 protein comes from TCRdb applying MiXCR to the 5' RACE reads. In the table there are around 40,000 distinct CDR3 sequences, 6% to 7.5% of which are singletons. Trimming at V came to 6 bases and at J to 7 bases, leaving 15 bases not matched to a gene. The CDR3 is 16 residues long. Germline values: CDR1 SGHRS, CDR2 YFSETQ. Maryland, USA blood bank volunteers served as healthy controls. For the sorted libraries, around 1 million CD4+ or CD8+ T cells were used.

The rearrangement uses TRBV5-1 and TRBJ2-3; TRBD2 agrees at 9 bases. The receptor was isolated from a man aged 50 to 60 in good health. Sequencing was carried out using CD4+ T cells from blood. The CDR3 sequence: CASIPGMAGGLNTQYF. The DNA of the CDR3 is TGCGCCAGCATCCCCGGGATGGCGGGAGGGCTGAATACGCAGTATTTT.